This entry lists 20 T cell receptor beta chains sequenced from one sample in a study of T-cell reconstitution after alpha-beta-depleted transplantation in children. Unique molecular identifiers featured in how the TCRbeta library was prepared. TCRdb independently ran MiXCR on the PCR reads; one entry per CDR3 protein. The sample carries approximately 300,000 distinct CDR3 sequences, about 9.4% recorded once. Sequencing was performed on PBMCs, taken before TCRalphabeta/CD19-depleted stem cell transplant. The receptors stem from a boy younger than two with acute myeloid leukemia, due to receive a stem cell transplant.

V usage is TRBV7-6 and J usage is TRBJ2-2; D may be TRBD1 (5 bases). The CDR3 loop spans 16 amino acids. Trimming took off 3 bases at V and 4 bases at J, with 15 bases between the two ends. Looked up from germline, CDR1 is SGHVS and CDR2 is FNYEAQ. CDR3: CASSFWGQPGTGELFF. DNA of the CDR3: TGTGCCAGCAGCTTTTGGGGCCAGCCTGGCACCGGGGAGCTGTTTTTT.

This clonotype was recorded many times. The V call is TRBV15, the J call TRBJ1-3; D not resolved. This CDR3 is built from 15 residues. Germline CDR1 reads LNHNV; CDR2 reads YYDKDF (reference sequence). With 0 bases removed from V and 4 bases from J, the gap between germline ends came to 10 bases. DNA for the CDR3: TGTGCCACCAGCAGAGATAAGGCATCAGGAAACACCATATATTTT. Residues: CATSRDKASGNTIYF.

This clonotype has at least ten counts. The chain carries TRBV29-1 and TRBJ1-2, with 8 bases matching TRBD1. Germline CDR1 is SQVTM and CDR2 is ANQGSEA. The CDR3 sequence is 13 residues long. Trimming at V came to 7 bases and at J to 2 bases, leaving 6 bases not matched to a gene. The CDR3, as DNA: TGCAGCGCTGGACAGGGTCTCAACTATGGCTACACCTTC. Protein sequence: CSAGQGLNYGYTF.

This clonotype was seen at least ten times. The chain links TRBV10-2 to TRBJ2-5; either TRBD1 or TRBD2 may fit D (5 bases each). V was shortened by 2 bases and J by 5 bases, with 9 bases between the two germline ends. This CDR3 region has 13 residues. Germline loops: CDR1 WSHSY, CDR2 SAAADI. DNA of the CDR3: TGCGCCAGCAGTGAGGCTGAGGGGGAGACCCAGTACTTC. This gives the protein CASSEAEGETQYF.

This clonotype was seen at least ten times. The chain employs TRBV7-2 and TRBJ1-4, with a weak D call TRBD1 (5 bases). Germline V gives CDR1 SGHTA, CDR2 FQGNSA. This CDR3 has 14 residues. The V gene lost 4 bases and the J gene lost 8 bases, with 14 bases spanning the gap. CDR3 sequence reads: CASSWRQNGEKLFF. The CDR3 coding sequence is TGTGCCAGCAGCTGGCGACAGAACGGAGAAAAACTGTTTTTT.

This clonotype was seen at least ten times. The V call is TRBV21-1, the J call TRBJ2-1; the D call in the table, TRBD2, was not verified against the DNA. TRBV21-1 is reported as a pseudogene. This CDR3 contains 14 residues. CDR3 nucleotide sequence: TGTGGAGGACTAGCGGGAGGGCCCTACAATGAGCAGTTCTTC. This sequence encodes CGGLAGGPYNEQFF.

This clonotype was seen ten or more times. The CDR3 reads CASSQNRDSEQYF. CDR3 sequence (DNA): TGTGCCAGCAGCCAAAACCGGGACAGCGAGCAGTACTTC. The rearrangement uses TRBV3-1 and TRBJ2-7; the match to TRBD1 covers 7 bases. CDR1 is LGHDT and CDR2 is YNNKEL in the germline V gene (reference sequence). V shed 2 bases, J shed 6 bases, and the junction held 4 bases outside the gene matches. This CDR3 comprises 13 residues.

This clonotype was picked up a small number of times. The gene calls are TRBV11-2 and TRBJ2-3, with D perhaps TRBD2 (5 bases). Germline values: CDR1 SGHAT, CDR2 FQNNGV. There are 19 residues in the CDR3. V lost 5 bases and J 1 base, leaving 25 bases between the germline ends. CDR3 sequence reads: CASSPLRGSLPYGTDTQYF. The CDR3 coding sequence is TGTGCCAGCAGCCCTTTGAGAGGGTCTTTACCTTATGGCACAGATACGCAGTATTTT.

This clonotype came up many times. The V gene is TRBV29-1, the J gene TRBJ2-7, with no clear D. The CDR3 consists of 11 residues. Germline V gene lookup returns CDR1 SQVTM and CDR2 ANQGSEA. Trimming took off 2 bases at V and 1 base at J, with 3 bases between the two ends. CDR3 DNA sequence: TGCAGCGTTGAAAGATCCTACGAGCAGTACTTC. Protein sequence: CSVERSYEQYF.

This clonotype showed up many times. The chain employs TRBV28 and TRBJ1-5; D is perhaps TRBD1 (5 bases). The germline V gene encodes CDR1 MDHEN and CDR2 SYDVKM. Between the trimmed V and J ends, which lost 5 bases and 0 bases, there was a span of 14 bases. The CDR3 length is 16 residues. The DNA of the CDR3 is TGTGCCAGCAGTCACCGGGACTTTTATAGCAATCAGCCCCAGCATTTT. It yields the protein CASSHRDFYSNQPQHF.

The table lists this clonotype with many counts. This chain uses TRBV20-1 with TRBJ2-5, with no clear D. This CDR3 is built from 11 residues. V was cut by 7 bases and J by 3 bases, with 9 bases left in between. CDR1 and CDR2 from the germline V gene are DFQATT and SNEGSKA (reference sequence). The CDR3 here is CSVGPKETQYF. The CDR3 DNA reads TGCAGTGTAGGACCAAAAGAGACCCAGTACTTC.

The V call is TRBV7-8, the J call TRBJ2-7, with a possible D match to TRBD2 (6 bases). The CDR3 is 16 residues long. Looked up from germline, CDR1 is SGHVS and CDR2 is FQNEAQ. Trimming took 5 bases from V and 3 from J, leaving 20 bases between them. For the CDR3, the DNA is TGTGCCAGCAGCCCGCGGACCCGACTAGGATACTACGAGCAGTACTTC. Residues: CASSPRTRLGYYEQYF.

There are many counts of this clonotype. The CDR3 reads CSARPVKGCTKGANVLTF. The CDR3 DNA sequence: TGCAGTGCTAGACCCGTGAAGGGATGTACGAAAGGGGCCAACGTCCTGACTTTC. The V gene is TRBV20-1, the J gene TRBJ2-6; no clear D gene. V lost 2 bases and J 4 bases, leaving 21 bases between the germline ends. This CDR3 region has 18 residues. From germline, CDR1 is DFQATT and CDR2 SNEGSKA (reference sequence).

This clonotype was recorded at least ten times. This chain links TRBV7-8 with TRBJ1-3; D unresolved. The V and J ends lost 1 base and 0 bases respectively, with 10 bases between them. Germline V lookup: CDR1 SGHVS, CDR2 FQNEAQ. There are 16 residues in the CDR3. As DNA, the CDR3 is TGTGCCAGCAGCTTAGTTACATACAACTCTGGAAACACCATATATTTT. Translation gives CASSLVTYNSGNTIYF.

As to this clonotype: Given a much more abundant clone one base away, this may be a read error. The V gene is TRBV3-1, the J gene TRBJ2-3; TRBD2 matches 9 bases. This CDR3 is 18 amino acids long. Germline V CDR1 and CDR2: LGHDT, YNNKEL (reference sequence). The J segment lost 8 bases and the V segment lost 1 base, leaving 16 bases of the junction unmatched. CDR3 DNA: TGTGCCAGCAGCCAAGTGTGGACTAGCGTGGGCCTCCGAGTTACGCAGTATTTT. Residues: CASSQVWTSVGLRVTQYF.

V usage is TRBV12-5 and J usage is TRBJ2-5, with 10 positions matching TRBD2. CDR1 is LGHNT, CDR2 FRNRAP, per germline. V dropped 8 bases and J dropped 2; count of bases not matched to a gene: 20. The length of the CDR3 is 19 residues. CDR3: CASSFKRGGPSSPQETQYF. DNA of the CDR3: TGTGCTAGTTCCTTCAAGCGGGGGGGGCCGAGTAGCCCGCAAGAGACCCAGTACTTC.

The table lists this clonotype with many counts. This chain links TRBV12-3 or TRBV12-4 with TRBJ2-2; the D gene is possibly TRBD2 (6 bases). The CDR3 loop spans 15 amino acids. V lost 4 bases to trimming and J lost 1 base, with 10 bases between them. CDR3 amino acids: CASSSWTKNTGELFF. The CDR3 DNA is TGTGCCAGCAGTTCCTGGACTAAGAACACCGGGGAGCTGTTTTTT.

Turning to this clonotype: It may be a read error: a sequence one base away is much more abundant. The chain combines TRBV14 with TRBJ1-5; the D gene is possibly TRBD1 (5 bases). CDR3 length: 14 amino acids. Germline loops: CDR1 SGHDN, CDR2 FVKESK. In DNA form, the CDR3 reads TGTGTCAGCAGCCAGCTGGGGGGAAGTCAGCCCCAGCATTTT. Translating gives CVSSQLGGSQPQHF.

There are many counts of this clonotype. This chain connects TRBV7-8 to TRBJ2-5; 11 positions agree with TRBD2. The germline gives CDR1 SGHVS, CDR2 FQNEAQ. V gave up 5 bases and J gave up 4 bases; unmatched junction bases: 6. This CDR3 region has 15 residues. The CDR3: CASSQGGLAGETQYF. The CDR3 bases are TGTGCCAGCAGCCAAGGCGGACTAGCGGGAGAGACCCAGTACTTC.

The chain employs TRBV7-8 and TRBJ2-2; TRBD2 might be the D (6 bases). V was clipped by 5 bases and J by 7 bases, with 20 bases between them. Germline-derived CDR1 and CDR2 are SGHVS and FQNEAQ. The CDR3 spans 16 residues. In nucleotides, the CDR3 is TGTGCCAGCAGCCCCAAGGCGTGGCGGGGAGGCGGGGAGCTGTTTTTT. It specifies CASSPKAWRGGGELFF.